The rows below give T cell receptor beta chains drawn from one sample of a study of shared clonotypes between healthy human individuals. Assay: immunoSEQ multiplex PCR; the TCRdb copy retains only in-frame clones and omits some. The sample comprises 2.3 million or so clones, 90% to 95% of which are singletons, and roughly 0.36% rests with the top ten. Specimen: naive CD4+ T cells from PBMCs. Receptor source: a man between 18 and 29 years old in good health. Some clones in this sample may be carry-over from other donors' samples. Both conserved end residues are part of each CDR3. Fields, in order: V gene, clone size, J gene, CDR3 protein. Not all rows give a size; the values are once, few, many and, for expanded clones, a class.

TRBV6-1,-,TRBJ2-3,CASSWDRGGTDTQYF
TRBV5-4,-,TRBJ1-2,CASGRDRGANDGYTF
TRBV7-2,few,TRBJ1-5,CASSLTRDFTQPQHF
TRBV19,-,TRBJ2-7,CASSIRRTSGVHYEQYF
TRBV7-9,once,TRBJ2-3,CASSSGLAADTQYF
TRBV6-6,-,TRBJ1-5,CASSYRSQPQHF
TRBV5-4,-,TRBJ1-1,CASSPLTGAEAFF
TRBV4-1,-,TRBJ2-3,CASSRSPSEADTQYF
TRBV11-2,-,TRBJ1-1,CASSLQGASEAFF
TRBV5-4,-,TRBJ2-3,CASSFEGASADTQYF
TRBV5-6,-,TRBJ1-4,CASSPQRNEKLFF
TRBV9,-,TRBJ2-5,CASSETGLAGVETQYF
TRBV7-9,-,TRBJ2-1,CASSLNYFEQFF
TRBV6-1,-,TRBJ1-1,CASSATGSGAEAFF
TRBV12-1,-,TRBJ1-1,CASSPYRVKRNTEAFF
TRBV30,-,TRBJ2-7,CAWSPLRGGNEQYF
TRBV10-3,-,TRBJ1-2,CAISESIDRGIFYGYTF
TRBV15,-,TRBJ2-7,CATSRDREKSYEQYF
TRBV4-2,-,TRBJ1-1,CASSQGLFGNTEAFF
TRBV5-1,-,TRBJ2-7,CASSLSTGIYSYEQYF
TRBV28,once,TRBJ2-1,CASSFIRQSYNEQFF
TRBV6-4,-,TRBJ2-7,CASSDAGTSGTRTYEQYF
TRBV5-1,-,TRBJ1-2,CASSLPGQGAGYTF
TRBV28,-,TRBJ2-3,CASTGGVDTQYF
TRBV11-1,-,TRBJ2-5,CASSPSAFGRAPFLETQYF
TRBV5-1,once,TRBJ1-1,CATRPGGASTEAFF
TRBV5-1,-,TRBJ2-3,CASSSRDHTDTQYF
TRBV5-6,few,TRBJ1-1,CASREGQMNTEAFF
TRBV28,-,TRBJ2-1,CASSSPGPYPYNEQFF
TRBV18,-,TRBJ2-7,CASSPLGREQYF
TRBV27,-,TRBJ2-7,CASSHYSGSRVPEQYF
TRBV6-6,-,TRBJ2-3,CASSATTGSGTDTQYF
TRBV9,few,TRBJ2-2,CASSVEGGRPGELFF
TRBV6-5,-,TRBJ2-1,CASSFTTRKAYNEQFF
TRBV5-4,-,TRBJ2-1,CASSEAASSYNEQFF
TRBV7-9,-,TRBJ2-3,CASSLSSWGQGVFLDTQYF
TRBV11-2,-,TRBJ1-1,CASSPTGGRTEAFF
TRBV28,-,TRBJ2-2,CASTPGGGRAFGELFF
TRBV14,-,TRBJ1-1,CASSQRGGRGNTEAFF
TRBV9,-,TRBJ2-7,CASSVAGAGGFGEQYF
TRBV4-2,-,TRBJ2-3,CASSQELAGGQDTQYF
TRBV15,-,TRBJ2-1,CATSRYGTSGFSYNEQFF
TRBV5-5,-,TRBJ2-7,CASSRALAGVYEQYF
TRBV5-6,-,TRBJ1-6,CASSSNRDSPLHF
TRBV19,-,TRBJ2-7,CASSQWTSGNEQYF
TRBV28,-,TRBJ1-2,CATPNGGAGYGYTF